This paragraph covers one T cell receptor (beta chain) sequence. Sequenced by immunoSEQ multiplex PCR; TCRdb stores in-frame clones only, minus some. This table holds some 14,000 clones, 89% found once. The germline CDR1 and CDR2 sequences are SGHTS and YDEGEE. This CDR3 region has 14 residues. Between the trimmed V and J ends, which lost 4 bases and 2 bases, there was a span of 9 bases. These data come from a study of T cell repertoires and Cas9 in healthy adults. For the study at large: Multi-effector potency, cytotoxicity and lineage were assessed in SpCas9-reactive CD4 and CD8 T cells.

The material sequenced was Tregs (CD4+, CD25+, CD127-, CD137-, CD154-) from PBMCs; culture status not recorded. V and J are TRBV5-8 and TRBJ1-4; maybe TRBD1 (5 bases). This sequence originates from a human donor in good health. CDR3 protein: CASSLRQTNEKLFF. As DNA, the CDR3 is TGTGCCAGCAGCCTCAGACAGACTAATGAAAAACTGTTTTTT.